The clone carrying this TCR beta chain occurred once. Its antigen is currently unknown. This sample is drawn from a study of cytomegalovirus exposure and HLA in healthy donors. The PCR had 60 Vbeta and 13 Jbeta primers. Clones were sequenced by immunoSEQ multiplex PCR, and TCRdb holds only the in-frame ones, with some missing. The sample has about 150,000 clones; about two thirds are singletons. Study observations and caveats: In a later analysis, a genetic analysis reported fewer productive-TCR N-insertions in an Asian-associated ancestry cluster than the cohort average. When a later analysis compared HLA-associated TCR beta chains with equally common others, the HLA-associated chains turned out to be more clonally expanded and to have lower generation probabilities. It was assumed in the presence/absence analyses that sequencing depth was roughly uniform across donors.

The CDR3 is made up of 14 amino acids. V was clipped by 8 bases and J by 0 bases, with 13 bases between them. Looked up from germline, CDR1 is MNHNY and CDR2 is SVGAGI (reference sequence). Sequencing was carried out using PBMCs. V and J are TRBV6-6 and TRBJ1-1; D possibly corresponds to TRBD1 (5 bases). This receptor was obtained from a woman in her 40s in good health and CMV-seronegative. CDR3 amino acids: CASGNGGLNTEAFF. In DNA form, the CDR3 reads TGTGCCAGCGGGAACGGGGGACTGAACACTGAAGCTTTCTTT.